These T cell receptor beta chains were read from a single sample in a study of blood T cell repertoires in COVID-19. TCRdb's copy holds only in-frame clones and misses some; the assay was immunoSEQ multiplex PCR. The profile covers 49,000 or so clones, with 87% appearing a single time and 6.5% taken by the ten largest. The sequenced material came from peripheral blood. The receptors originated from a man aged 45-60 years with active COVID-19. CDR3s include the opening cysteine and the closing phenylalanine or tryptophan. A D gene is named only where the DNA matches it firmly. Part of the rows lack a size; the others show once, few, many or a class for expanded clones.

D: -
V: TRBV18
J: TRBJ1-5
size: -
DNA: TGTGCCAGCTCACCACCGTCGGGGGGCAATCAGCCCCAGCATTTT
CDR3: CASSPPSGGNQPQHF

D: -
V: TRBV6-6
J: TRBJ2-7
size: -
DNA: TGTGCCAGCAGCCTGGGAGCCTACGAGCAGTACTTC
CDR3: CASSLGAYEQYF

D: -
V: TRBV27
J: TRBJ1-2
size: -
DNA: TGTGCCAGCAGCTACCAGGGACGGGGAGGACTTGGCTACACCTTC
CDR3: CASSYQGRGGLGYTF

D: TRBD2
V: TRBV7-2
J: TRBJ2-7
size: -
DNA: TGTGCCAGCAGCTTAGGGGGGAGCGGGGGCTCCGAGCAGTACTTC
CDR3: CASSLGGSGGSEQYF

D: -
V: TRBV11-2
J: TRBJ2-2
size: -
DNA: TGTGCCAGCAGCTTAGTTGGCGGACTGAACACCGGGGAGCTGTTTTTT
CDR3: CASSLVGGLNTGELFF

D: TRBD1
V: TRBV10-3
J: TRBJ2-7
size: -
DNA: TGTGCCATCAGGATGGACAGGGCCTACGAGCAGTACTTC
CDR3: CAIRMDRAYEQYF

D: -
V: TRBV6-6
J: TRBJ2-7
size: few
DNA: TGTGCCAGCAGTTACGTTGGCAGTACCTACGAGCAGTACTTC
CDR3: CASSYVGSTYEQYF

D: -
V: TRBV18
J: TRBJ1-1
size: -
DNA: TGTGCCAGCTCACCACCGAGTGGCAGGGCGAACACTGAAGCTTTCTTT
CDR3: CASSPPSGRANTEAFF

D: -
V: TRBV14
J: TRBJ2-5
size: -
DNA: TGTGCCAGCAATTTCGGCGGCCAAGAGACCCAGTACTTC
CDR3: CASNFGGQETQYF

D: TRBD2
V: TRBV5-4
J: TRBJ2-3
size: once
DNA: TGTGCCAGCAGCTTGGGGGGTAGCGGGAGAACAGGTGATACGCAGTATTTT
CDR3: CASSLGGSGRTGDTQYF

D: TRBD1
V: TRBV7-9
J: TRBJ2-1
size: -
DNA: TGTGCCAGCAGCTCGACAGGGTCAGATGAGCAGTTCTTC
CDR3: CASSSTGSDEQFF

D: -
V: TRBV4-3
J: TRBJ2-3
size: -
DNA: TGCGCCAGCAGCCAATCCGGGACTCCTACGCAGTATTTT
CDR3: CASSQSGTPTQYF

D: TRBD1
V: TRBV7-7
J: TRBJ2-2
size: -
DNA: TGTGCCAGCAGCACCGGGACAGAGGACACCGGGGAGCTGTTTTTT
CDR3: CASSTGTEDTGELFF

D: -
V: TRBV19
J: TRBJ2-7
size: -
DNA: TGTGCCAGTAGTGGGGCGGACTACGAGCAGTACTTC
CDR3: CASSGADYEQYF

D: -
V: TRBV9
J: TRBJ2-2
size: -
DNA: TGTGCCAGCAGCCAGTCTCAGGCCGGGGAGCTGTTTTTT
CDR3: CASSQSQAGELFF

D: -
V: TRBV6-5
J: TRBJ1-6
size: -
DNA: TGTGCCAGCAGTTACGCAGAGCAGGGCCGTGGCTCACCCCTCCACTTT
CDR3: CASSYAEQGRGSPLHF

D: -
V: TRBV6-5
J: TRBJ2-1
size: -
DNA: TGTGCCAGCAGTTACGGACAGAACAATGAGCAGTTCTTC
CDR3: CASSYGQNNEQFF

D: TRBD2
V: TRBV25-1
J: TRBJ2-1
size: -
DNA: TGTGCCAGCAGTGAGCTAGCGGGGGACTACAATGAGCAGTTCTTC
CDR3: CASSELAGDYNEQFF

D: -
V: TRBV29-1
J: TRBJ2-3
size: -
DNA: TGCAGCGTTGGAGGCAAGGTTTACACAGATACGCAGTATTTT
CDR3: CSVGGKVYTDTQYF

D: TRBD2
V: TRBV3-1/TRBV3-2
J: TRBJ2-7
size: few
DNA: TGTGCCAGCAGCCAAGGAGCCGGGACTAGTAGCGAGCAGTACTTC
CDR3: CASSQGAGTSSEQYF

D: -
V: TRBV7-6
J: TRBJ1-2
size: -
DNA: TGTGCCAGCAGCTTAGCGAGTTCCTATGGCTACACCTTC
CDR3: CASSLASSYGYTF

D: TRBD2
V: TRBV7-9
J: TRBJ2-1
size: -
DNA: TGTGCCAGCAGCATGAAGCGGGAGTTTGAGCAGTTCTTC
CDR3: CASSMKREFEQFF

D: -
V: TRBV4-2
J: TRBJ2-1
size: once
DNA: TGTGCCAGCAGCCAAGAACGGGTCGGGGGCAATGAGCAGTTCTTC
CDR3: CASSQERVGGNEQFF

D: -
V: TRBV6-5
J: TRBJ1-1
size: -
DNA: TGTGCCAGCATCCTTGGGAGGCAGGACGCTGAAGCTTTCTTT
CDR3: CASILGRQDAEAFF

D: TRBD2
V: TRBV18
J: TRBJ2-5
size: -
DNA: TGTGCCAGCTCACCAGGGACTACAGAGACCCAGTACTTC
CDR3: CASSPGTTETQYF

D: -
V: TRBV6-2/TRBV6-3
J: TRBJ1-5
size: -
DNA: TGTGCCAGCAGTTACTACAGGGGCAATCAGCCCCAGCATTTT
CDR3: CASSYYRGNQPQHF

D: -
V: TRBV4-2
J: TRBJ1-2
size: -
DNA: TGTGCCAGCAGCCGAGACTTTTCGGGTGCTAACTATGGCTACACCTTC
CDR3: CASSRDFSGANYGYTF

D: TRBD2
V: TRBV3-1/TRBV3-2
J: TRBJ2-1
size: -
DNA: TGTGCCAGCAGCCAAGAGGGGACTAGCGGTAGGTTAAACAATGAGCAGTTCTTC
CDR3: CASSQEGTSGRLNNEQFF

D: TRBD1
V: TRBV5-1
J: TRBJ1-1
size: few
DNA: TGCGCCAGCAGCTCAAATGAAAGGACAGGTGAAGCTTTCTTT
CDR3: CASSSNERTGEAFF

D: -
V: TRBV10-3
J: TRBJ1-1
size: -
DNA: TGTGCCATCAGTGAGACAGGTACCACTGAAGCTTTCTTT
CDR3: CAISETGTTEAFF